This entry lists 13 T cell receptor beta chains sequenced from one sample in a study of cytomegalovirus exposure and HLA in healthy donors. The method was immunoSEQ multiplex PCR; TCRdb's version includes in-frame clones alone and lacks a portion of them. The sample yields a few hundred thousand clones, around four fifths seen once. The source material was PBMCs. The origin of the receptors is a woman in her 30s in good health and CMV-seropositive.

The chain carries TRBV13 and TRBJ2-1, with D tentatively TRBD1 (5 bases). CDR1 is PRHDT and CDR2 is FYEKMQ in the germline V gene (reference sequence). With 3 bases removed from V and 7 bases from J, the gap between germline ends came to 13 bases. The CDR3 runs to 14 residues. The CDR3 DNA sequence: TGTGCCAGCAGCTTCAGGGAAGCAAGTAATGAGCAGTTCTTC. Protein product: CASSFREASNEQFF. Combining the CDR3 with reference TRBV13 and TRBJ2-1 gives the whole variable domain AAGVIQSPRHLIKEKRETATLKCYPIPRHDTVYWYQQGPGQDPQFLISFYEKMQSDKGSIPDRFSAQQFSDYHSELNMSSLELGDSALYFCASSFREASNEQFFGPGTRLTVL.

The chain couples TRBV7-8 to TRBJ1-5; D ambiguous. V was pared by 1 base and J by 6 bases, with 10 bases between. This CDR3 has 14 residues. Germline CDR1 SGHVS, CDR2 FQNEAQ. CDR3: CASSLDSAFQPQHF. CDR3 nucleotide sequence: TGTGCCAGCAGCTTAGATTCTGCGTTTCAGCCCCAGCATTTT.

The chain combines TRBV9 with TRBJ1-4; 10 bases are a match to TRBD1. Per germline, CDR1 SGDLS and CDR2 YYNGEE. V lost 0 bases to trimming and J lost 8 bases; unmatched junction nucleotides: 7. This CDR3 spans 16 amino acids. In DNA form, the CDR3 reads TGTGCCAGCAGCGTAGGATTGGGACAGGGGAGGGAAAAACTGTTTTTT. Its translation: CASSVGLGQGREKLFF.

The chain has TRBV30 and TRBJ1-6; 9 bases are a match to TRBD1. The CDR3 covers 13 residues. Trimming at V came to 4 bases and at J to 7 bases, leaving 2 bases not matched to a gene. Germline lookup yields CDR1 GTSNPN and CDR2 SVGIG (reference sequence). The CDR3 region has the DNA TGTGCCTGGATTGGGACAGGGAATTCACCCCTCCACTTT. This gives the protein CAWIGTGNSPLHF.

V gene TRBV11-1 combines with J gene TRBJ2-3; D uncertain. Germline-derived CDR1 and CDR2 are SGHAT and FQDESV (reference sequence). The CDR3 is 13 residues long. With 7 bases removed from V and 0 bases from J, the gap between germline ends came to 8 bases. The CDR3 sequence: CASKYHSTDTQYF. The CDR3 coding sequence is TGTGCCAGCAAGTACCATAGCACAGATACGCAGTATTTT.

The genes are TRBV7-9 and TRBJ2-1, with D perhaps matching TRBD1 or TRBD2 (5 bases each). Trimming took 11 bases from V and 5 from J, leaving 19 bases between them. The CDR3 has 14 residues. Germline lookup yields CDR1 SEHNR and CDR2 FQNEAQ (reference sequence). The CDR3 DNA is TGTGCCTGCTTGTTTACGGGGACCCACAATGAGCAGTTCTTC. It yields the protein CACLFTGTHNEQFF.

The genes are TRBV12-5 and TRBJ2-1; 14 bases are a match to TRBD2. From germline, CDR1 is LGHNT and CDR2 FRNRAP. This CDR3 is built from 15 residues. Trimming removed 7 bases from V and 8 bases from J; junction bases left unmatched: 7. CDR3 region: CASASGTSGGDEQFF. For the CDR3, the DNA is TGTGCTAGTGCCTCTGGGACTAGCGGGGGAGATGAGCAGTTCTTC.

This clone has more than one count but fewer than ten. The chain has TRBV10-1 and TRBJ1-2; D call uncertain. Germline V CDR1 and CDR2: WNHNN, SYGVQD (reference sequence). The CDR3 covers 12 residues. The ends were cut back, 4 bases at V and 3 bases at J, with 6 bases in the middle. Here the CDR3 DNA reads TGCGCCAGCAGTGCCACAGACTATGGCTACACCTTC. Amino acid sequence: CASSATDYGYTF.

This chain uses TRBV5-4 with TRBJ2-7, with TRBD2 matching over 7 bases. Germline V gene lookup returns CDR1 SGHNT and CDR2 YYREEE (reference sequence). The CDR3 is 16 residues long. The J segment lost 1 base and the V segment lost 4 bases, leaving 11 bases of the junction unmatched. In DNA form, the CDR3 reads TGTGCCAGCAGCCCAGGAAGGACTAGGAGTTCCTACGAGCAGTACTTC. It codes for CASSPGRTRSSYEQYF.

The V and J genes are TRBV12-5 and TRBJ2-3, with 12 bases lining up with TRBD2. With V trimmed by 9 bases and J by 2 bases, 9 bases remained unmatched. Germline V gene data show CDR1 as LGHNT and CDR2 as FRNRAP. The CDR3 totals 16 residues. CDR3 DNA: TGTGCTAGCTCTTGGCTAGCGGGAGGGATCACAGATACGCAGTATTTT. Residues: CASSWLAGGITDTQYF.

The chain has TRBV13 and TRBJ2-6; D is uncertain. V lost 5 bases and J lost 0, with 8 bases in between. This CDR3 is 15 amino acids long. Germline CDR1 is PRHDT and CDR2 is FYEKMQ (reference sequence). CDR3 in amino acids: CASSQVSSGANVLTF. The CDR3 DNA reads as TGTGCCAGCAGCCAAGTCAGCTCTGGGGCCAACGTCCTGACTTTC.

The gene calls are TRBV15 and TRBJ1-4; possible D gene TRBD1, 5 bases. Trimming shortened V by 3 bases and J by 7 bases, and 15 bases separated the two germline ends. The CDR3 has 15 amino acids. The germline CDR1 and CDR2 sequences are LNHNV and YYDKDF (reference sequence). This chain's CDR3 is CATSSQIGAVEKLFF. Written as DNA, the CDR3 is TGTGCCACCAGCAGTCAAATTGGGGCTGTTGAAAAACTGTTTTTT.

V is TRBV27 and J is TRBJ2-7; D not resolved. V gave up 5 bases and J gave up 0 bases, with 23 bases separating them. The CDR3 contains 18 residues. In germline, CDR1 is MNHEY, CDR2 SMNVEV (reference sequence). The CDR3 loop reads CASSPYGPGSAFSYEQYF. The CDR3 coding sequence is TGTGCCAGCAGTCCCTATGGTCCAGGCAGTGCCTTCTCCTACGAGCAGTACTTC.